This T cell receptor (beta chain) was sequenced for a study of cytomegalovirus exposure and HLA in healthy donors. Overall study findings and caveats: The study put 150 to 200 TCR beta chains on its list as cytomegalovirus-associated. In a later analysis, around 18,000 TCR beta sequences were associated with HLA alleles at 0.05 false discovery rate.

V shed 1 base and J shed 0 bases, with 8 bases lying between them. The CDR3 spans 14 residues. Germline V lookup: CDR1 SGDLS, CDR2 YYNGEE. Worth noting for this clone: Its target is unknown.

Both 60 Vbeta primers and 13 Jbeta primers went into the PCR. Sequencing used immunoSEQ multiplex PCR; TCRdb keeps in-frame clones, though not all of them. Among approximately 170,000 clones listed, around 83% were seen once. The TCR was taken from a man aged 25 to 45 in good health and CMV-seropositive. This chain joins TRBV9 and TRBJ2-7; D is undetermined. Sequenced: PBMCs. The CDR3 reads CASSVNPSSYEQYF. As DNA, the CDR3 is TGTGCCAGCAGCGTAAACCCTAGCTCCTACGAGCAGTACTTC.